Presented here are 2 T cell receptor beta chains from one specimen sequenced in a study of cytomegalovirus exposure and HLA in healthy donors. Primers for the PCR totalled 60 Vbeta and 13 Jbeta. Repertoires were generated with immunoSEQ multiplex PCR, while TCRdb's copy carries only in-frame clones and drops some. Of about 59,000 clones listed, roughly 84% are singletons. Sequenced material: PBMCs. The receptors derive from a human donor in good health.

The rearrangement joins TRBV7-9 to TRBJ1-2; 10 nucleotides match TRBD1. The CDR3 has 14 residues. Trimming cost V 4 bases and J 6 bases; bases outside gene matches: 5. Germline-derived CDR1 and CDR2 are SEHNR and FQNEAQ (reference sequence). The CDR3 sequence is CASSYGQGVDGYTF. Here the CDR3 DNA reads TGTGCCAGCAGCTACGGACAGGGGGTGGATGGCTACACCTTC.

The V gene is TRBV7-2, the J gene TRBJ2-7; TRBD2 agrees at 11 bases. The CDR3 is 13 residues long. Germline V gene data show CDR1 as SGHTA and CDR2 as FQGNSA. Germline trimming cut 6 bases from V and 3 bases from J; bases unmatched to any gene: 1. CDR3 protein: CASSTSGSYEQYF. The CDR3 bases are TGTGCCAGCAGTACTAGCGGGAGCTACGAGCAGTACTTC. The entire variable domain, with the rest obtained from reference TRBV7-2 and TRBJ2-7, is as follows: GAGVSQSPSNKVTEKGKDVELRCDPISGHTALYWYRQSLGQGLEFLIYFQGNSAPDKSGLPSDRFSAERTGGSVSTLTIQRTQQEDSAVYLCASSTSGSYEQYFGPGTRLTVT.